This entry features one TCR beta chain sequence. Its cognate antigen is unknown. This sample was taken from a study of long-term antiretroviral therapy in people with HIV. Whole-study results and caveats: Repertoires with HIV possessed tighter CDR3 length spans than those of controls.

The run of the v3.0 immunoSEQ assay was at survey level. This table comes from immunoSEQ multiplex PCR, and its TCRdb copy is limited to in-frame clones, with some not included. Counted here are 20,000 to 25,000 clones, about 77% occurring once; the ten biggest clones make up roughly 4.9%. The CDR3 has 13 amino acids. V shed 5 bases and J shed 1 base, with 8 bases lying between them. CDR1 and CDR2 from the germline V gene are LNHDA and SQIVND (reference sequence). The chain recombines TRBV19 with TRBJ2-5; D unresolved. Sequencing used unsorted PBMCs, obtained 0.5 years after starting antiretroviral therapy. This clonotype originated in a woman between 35 and 50 years old with HIV. The CDR3 DNA follows: TGTGCCAGTAGTCCGCGGACCCAAGAGACCCAGTACTTC. It codes for CASSPRTQETQYF.